Given below is one TCR beta chain in context. Its antigen is as yet unknown. The CDR3 length is 15 residues. The germline V and J ends were trimmed by 1 base and 1 base, with 10 bases remaining between them. Germline CDR1 SNHLY, CDR2 FYNNEI. This specimen comes from a study of T cell responses to AZD1222 COVID-19 vaccine. Study-wide results and caveats: Vaccine-associated CD4 TCRs ranged over spike, dominating at 160-218 and 743-854. Targeting of unmutated variant regions was reportedly seen in nearly half of spike-specific TCRs. Compared with day 0, the breadth and depth of the Spike-specific TCR repertoire rose significantly after two doses of AZD1222.

The method was immunoSEQ multiplex PCR; TCRdb's version includes in-frame clones alone and lacks a portion of them. The sample shows over 75,000 clones, around nine tenths of them seen only once. The V call is TRBV2, the J call TRBJ1-1; D uncertain. The TCR sequence derives from an adult who received the AZD1222 COVID-19 vaccine. The sample was peripheral blood, taken 28 days after the second AZD1222 dose. In nucleotides, the CDR3 is TGTGCCAGCAGTGAAGGGGAGAAAACGAACACTGAAGCTTTCTTT. Protein: CASSEGEKTNTEAFF.